This entry is about one TCR beta chain. It has no known antigen specificity. The sample holds no much larger clone one base away, and base qualities are not on file. CDR1 DFQATT and CDR2 SNEGSKA are derived from the germline V gene (reference sequence). The junction carries 12 bases between V and J, which are trimmed by 0 bases and 4 bases respectively. There are 14 amino acids in the CDR3, from cysteine to phenylalanine inclusive. Only the CDR3 portion is preserved as DNA: 42 bases, with reading frame beginning at the first base. This entry belongs to a study of T-cell reconstitution after alpha-beta-depleted transplantation in children (dated by TCRdb to 2016 to 2017). Describing the broader study: Using TCR repertoire profiling, the study quantitatively followed how T-cell immune reconstitution unfolded in children after TCRalphabeta/CD19-depleted allogeneic hematopoietic cell transplantation.

The library was obtained by PCR. Sequencer: Illumina HiSeq 2500. Molecular barcoding was employed in the preparation of TCR libraries, with unique molecular identifiers being used to normalize TCRbeta repertoire quantification. TCRdb applied fastp at Q25 and MiXCR to the public reads, then kept only in-frame beta chains. Each CDR3 protein gets just one entry, which takes the most common genes and DNA from the rows behind it. In this sample the table shows approximately 640,000 distinct CDR3 sequences, over 15% of which occur a single time. The ten most abundant clones make up 1.1% of the sample. The clonotype originates from a human donor who donated a stem cell graft to a child with acute myeloid leukemia. Here the chain combines TRBV20-1 and TRBJ1-1, with TRBD1 perhaps the D gene, on 6 matching bases. This specimen consisted of PBMCs from the stem cell graft donor, obtained from the stem cell graft. CDR3 protein: CSAREREGVTEAFF. The DNA sequence follows: TGCAGTGCTAGAGAGCGGGAGGGGGTCACTGAAGCTTTCTTT.